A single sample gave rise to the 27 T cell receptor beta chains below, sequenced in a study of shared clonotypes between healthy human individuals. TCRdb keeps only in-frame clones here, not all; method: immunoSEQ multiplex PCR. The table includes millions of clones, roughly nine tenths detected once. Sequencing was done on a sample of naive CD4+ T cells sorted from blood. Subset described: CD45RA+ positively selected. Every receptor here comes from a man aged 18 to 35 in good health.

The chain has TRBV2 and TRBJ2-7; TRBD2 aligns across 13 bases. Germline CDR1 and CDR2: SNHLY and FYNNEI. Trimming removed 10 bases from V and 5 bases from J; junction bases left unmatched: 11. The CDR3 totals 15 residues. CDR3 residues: CATNNPGLAGNEQYF. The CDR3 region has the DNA TGTGCCACCAATAACCCGGGACTAGCGGGAAACGAGCAGTACTTC.

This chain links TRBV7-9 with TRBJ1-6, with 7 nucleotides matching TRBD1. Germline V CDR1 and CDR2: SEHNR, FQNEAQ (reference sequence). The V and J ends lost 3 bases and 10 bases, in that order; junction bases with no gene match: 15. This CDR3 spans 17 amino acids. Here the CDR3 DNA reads TGTGCCAGCAGCTTTGAGACAGGGAAAAAAGAGGGCTCACCCCTCCACTTT. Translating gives CASSFETGKKEGSPLHF.

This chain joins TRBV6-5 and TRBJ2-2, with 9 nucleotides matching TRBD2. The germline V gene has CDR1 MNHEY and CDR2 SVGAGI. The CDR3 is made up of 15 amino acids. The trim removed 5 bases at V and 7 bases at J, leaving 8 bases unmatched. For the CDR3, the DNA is TGTGCCAGCAGTCCCTTCTTAGCGGGAGTCGGGGAGCTGTTTTTT. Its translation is CASSPFLAGVGELFF.

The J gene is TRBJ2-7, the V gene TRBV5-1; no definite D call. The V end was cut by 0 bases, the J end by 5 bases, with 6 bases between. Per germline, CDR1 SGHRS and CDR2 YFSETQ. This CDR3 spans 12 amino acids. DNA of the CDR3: TGCGCCAGCAGCTTGGGTAGGGACGAGCAGTACTTC. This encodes CASSLGRDEQYF.

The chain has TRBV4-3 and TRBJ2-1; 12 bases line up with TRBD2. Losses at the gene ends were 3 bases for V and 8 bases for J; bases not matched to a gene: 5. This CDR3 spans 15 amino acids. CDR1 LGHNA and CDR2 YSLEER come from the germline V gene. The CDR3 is CASSHGLAGRDEQFF. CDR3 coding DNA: TGCGCCAGCAGCCACGGACTAGCGGGAAGGGATGAGCAGTTCTTC.

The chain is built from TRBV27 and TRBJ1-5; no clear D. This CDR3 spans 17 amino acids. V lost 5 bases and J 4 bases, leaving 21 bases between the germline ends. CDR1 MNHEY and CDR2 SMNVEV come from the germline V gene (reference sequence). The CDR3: CASSPPGYGQVNQPQHF. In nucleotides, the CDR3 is TGTGCCAGCAGTCCCCCGGGGTATGGTCAGGTTAATCAGCCCCAGCATTTT.

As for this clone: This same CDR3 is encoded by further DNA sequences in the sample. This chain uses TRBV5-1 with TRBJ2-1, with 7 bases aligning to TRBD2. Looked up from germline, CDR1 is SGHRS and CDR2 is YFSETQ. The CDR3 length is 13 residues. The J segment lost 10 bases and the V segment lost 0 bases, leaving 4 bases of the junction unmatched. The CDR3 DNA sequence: TGCGCCAGCAGCTTGGAGCGGGGATCCGAGCAGTTCTTC. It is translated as CASSLERGSEQFF.

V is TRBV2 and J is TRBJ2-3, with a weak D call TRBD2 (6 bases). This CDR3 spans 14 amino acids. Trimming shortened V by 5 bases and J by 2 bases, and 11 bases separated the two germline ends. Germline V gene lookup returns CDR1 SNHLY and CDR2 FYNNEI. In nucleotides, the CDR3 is TGTGCCAGCAGTCGGGACTCCGACACAGATACGCAGTATTTT. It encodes CASSRDSDTDTQYF.

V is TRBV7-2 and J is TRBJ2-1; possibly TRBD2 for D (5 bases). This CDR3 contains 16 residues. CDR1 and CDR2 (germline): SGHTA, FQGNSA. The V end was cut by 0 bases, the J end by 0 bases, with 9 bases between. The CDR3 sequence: CASSLAHGSSYNEQFF. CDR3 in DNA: TGTGCCAGCAGCTTAGCGCATGGGAGCTCCTACAATGAGCAGTTCTTC.

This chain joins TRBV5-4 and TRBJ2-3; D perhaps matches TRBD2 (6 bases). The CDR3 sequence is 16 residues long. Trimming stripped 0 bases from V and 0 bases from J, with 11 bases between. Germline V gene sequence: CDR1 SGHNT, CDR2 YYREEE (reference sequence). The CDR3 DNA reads TGTGCCAGCAGCTTGGGGGACTCTGCTAGCACAGATACGCAGTATTTT. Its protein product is CASSLGDSASTDTQYF.

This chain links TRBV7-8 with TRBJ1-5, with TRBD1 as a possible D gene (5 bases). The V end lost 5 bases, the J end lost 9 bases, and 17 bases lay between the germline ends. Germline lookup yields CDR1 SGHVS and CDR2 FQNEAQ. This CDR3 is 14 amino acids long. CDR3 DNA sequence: TGTGCCAGCAGCCCTAGGGGAGGGCTTGGGCCCCAGCATTTT. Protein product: CASSPRGGLGPQHF.

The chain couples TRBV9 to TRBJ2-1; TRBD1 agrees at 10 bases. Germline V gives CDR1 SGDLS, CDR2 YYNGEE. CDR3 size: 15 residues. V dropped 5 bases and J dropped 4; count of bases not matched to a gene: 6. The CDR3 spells CASSLTGGAYNEQFF. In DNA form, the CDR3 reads TGTGCCAGCAGTTTGACAGGGGGCGCTTACAATGAGCAGTTCTTC.

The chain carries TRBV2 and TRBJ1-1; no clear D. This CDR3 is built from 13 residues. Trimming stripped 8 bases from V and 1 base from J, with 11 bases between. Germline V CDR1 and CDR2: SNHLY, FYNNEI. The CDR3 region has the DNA TGTGCCAGCCTGCCGAGAGGGAACACTGAAGCTTTCTTT. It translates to CASLPRGNTEAFF. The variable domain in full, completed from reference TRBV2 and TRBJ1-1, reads EPEVTQTPSHQVTQMGQEVILRCVPISNHLYFYWYRQILGQKVEFLVSFYNNEISEKSEIFDDQFSVERPDGSNFTLKIRSTKLEDSAMYFCASLPRGNTEAFFGQGTRLTVV.

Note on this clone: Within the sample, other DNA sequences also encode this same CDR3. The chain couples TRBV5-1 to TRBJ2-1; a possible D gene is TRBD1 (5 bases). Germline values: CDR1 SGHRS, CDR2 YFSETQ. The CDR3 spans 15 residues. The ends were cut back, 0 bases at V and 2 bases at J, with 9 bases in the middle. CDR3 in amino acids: CASSLGVGPYNEQFF. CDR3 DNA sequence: TGCGCCAGCAGCTTGGGTGTGGGGCCCTACAATGAGCAGTTCTTC.

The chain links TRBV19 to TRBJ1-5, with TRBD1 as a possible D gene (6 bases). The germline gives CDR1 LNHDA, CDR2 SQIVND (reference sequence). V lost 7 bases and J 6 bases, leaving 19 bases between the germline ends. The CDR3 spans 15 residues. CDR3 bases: TGTGCCAGTATCCTATCAGGGGCGCGCGGTCAGCCCCAGCATTTT. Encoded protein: CASILSGARGQPQHF.

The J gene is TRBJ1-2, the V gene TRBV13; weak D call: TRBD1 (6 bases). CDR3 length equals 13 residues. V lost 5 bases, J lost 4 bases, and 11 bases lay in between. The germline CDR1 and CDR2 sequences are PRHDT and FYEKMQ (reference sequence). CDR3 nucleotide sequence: TGTGCCAGCAGCCTGACAGGAAGCTATGGCTACACCTTC. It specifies CASSLTGSYGYTF.

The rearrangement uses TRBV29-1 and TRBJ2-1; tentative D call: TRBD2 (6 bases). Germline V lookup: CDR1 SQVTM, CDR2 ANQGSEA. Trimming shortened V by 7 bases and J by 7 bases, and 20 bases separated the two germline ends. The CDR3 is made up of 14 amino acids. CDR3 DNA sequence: TGCAGCGCCAAACAAGGCACCGGAGGGAATGAGCAGTTCTTC. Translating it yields CSAKQGTGGNEQFF.

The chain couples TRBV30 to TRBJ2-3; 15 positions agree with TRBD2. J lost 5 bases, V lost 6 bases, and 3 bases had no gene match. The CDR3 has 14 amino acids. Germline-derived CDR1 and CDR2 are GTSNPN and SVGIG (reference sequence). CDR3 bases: TGTGCCTGCCCGGGACTAGCGGGGGGAGATACGCAGTATTTT. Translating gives CACPGLAGGDTQYF.

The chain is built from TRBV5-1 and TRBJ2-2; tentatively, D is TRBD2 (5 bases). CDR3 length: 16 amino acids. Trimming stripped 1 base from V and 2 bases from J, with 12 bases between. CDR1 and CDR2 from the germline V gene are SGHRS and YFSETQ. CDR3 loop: CASSLSFGGNTGELFF. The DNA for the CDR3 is TGCGCCAGCAGCTTGAGTTTTGGAGGAAACACCGGGGAGCTGTTTTTT.

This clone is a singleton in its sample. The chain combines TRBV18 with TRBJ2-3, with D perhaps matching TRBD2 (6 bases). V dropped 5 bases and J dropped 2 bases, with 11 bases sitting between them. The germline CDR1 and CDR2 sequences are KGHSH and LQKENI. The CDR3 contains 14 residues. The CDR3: CASSGWTTTDTQYF. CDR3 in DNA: TGTGCCAGCTCAGGGTGGACTACCACAGATACGCAGTATTTT.

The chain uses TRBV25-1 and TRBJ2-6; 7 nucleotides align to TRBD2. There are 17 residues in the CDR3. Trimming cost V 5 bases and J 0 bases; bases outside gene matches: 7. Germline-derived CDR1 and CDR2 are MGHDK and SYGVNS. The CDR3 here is CASSSAGPSSGANVLTF. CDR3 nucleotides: TGTGCCAGCAGTTCAGCGGGACCCAGCTCTGGGGCCAACGTCCTGACTTTC.

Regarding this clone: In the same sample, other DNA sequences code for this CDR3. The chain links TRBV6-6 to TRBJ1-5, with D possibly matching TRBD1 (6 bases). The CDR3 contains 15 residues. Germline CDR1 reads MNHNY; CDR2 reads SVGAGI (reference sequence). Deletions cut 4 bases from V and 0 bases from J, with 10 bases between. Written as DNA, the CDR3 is TGTGCCAGCAGTTCGGACAGCTATAGCAATCAGCCCCAGCATTTT. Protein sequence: CASSSDSYSNQPQHF.

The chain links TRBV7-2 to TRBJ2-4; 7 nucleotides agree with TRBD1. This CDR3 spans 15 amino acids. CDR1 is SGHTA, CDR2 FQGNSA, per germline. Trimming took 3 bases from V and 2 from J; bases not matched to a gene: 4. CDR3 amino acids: CASSFAGGSKNIQYF. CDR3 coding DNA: TGTGCCAGCAGCTTTGCAGGGGGTTCCAAAAACATTCAGTACTTC.

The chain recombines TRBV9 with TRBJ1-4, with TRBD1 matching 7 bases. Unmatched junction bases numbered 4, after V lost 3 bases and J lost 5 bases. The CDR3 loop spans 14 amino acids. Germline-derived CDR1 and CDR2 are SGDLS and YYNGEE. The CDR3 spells CASSAGQRNEKLFF. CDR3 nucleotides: TGTGCCAGCAGCGCGGGACAGAGAAATGAAAAACTGTTTTTT. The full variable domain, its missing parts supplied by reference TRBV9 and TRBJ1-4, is DSGVTQTPKHLITATGQRVTLRCSPRSGDLSVYWYQQSLDQGLQFLIQYYNGEERAKGNILERFSAQQFPDLHSELNLSSLELGDSALYFCASSAGQRNEKLFFGSGTQLSVL.

The CDR3 loop reads CASSLPPDSPSYEQYF. CDR3 sequence (DNA): TGCGCCAGCAGCTTGCCGCCCGACAGCCCCTCCTACGAGCAGTACTTC. The chain has TRBV5-1 and TRBJ2-7, with D maybe TRBD1 (5 bases). Germline loops: CDR1 SGHRS, CDR2 YFSETQ. Trimming stripped 1 base from V and 0 bases from J, with 14 bases between. The CDR3 has 16 residues.

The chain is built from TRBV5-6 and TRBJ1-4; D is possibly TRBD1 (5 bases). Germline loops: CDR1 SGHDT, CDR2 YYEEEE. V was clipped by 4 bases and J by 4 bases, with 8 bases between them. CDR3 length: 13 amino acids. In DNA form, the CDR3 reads TGTGCCAGCAGCGTGACAGATAATGAAAAACTGTTTTTT. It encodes CASSVTDNEKLFF.

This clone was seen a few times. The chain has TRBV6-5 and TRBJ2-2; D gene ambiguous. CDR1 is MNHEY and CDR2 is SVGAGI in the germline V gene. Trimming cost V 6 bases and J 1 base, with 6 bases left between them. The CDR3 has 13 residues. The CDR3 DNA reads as TGTGCCAGCAGGCCTAAGAACACCGGGGAGCTGTTTTTT. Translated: CASRPKNTGELFF.